A single sample gave rise to the 25 T cell receptor beta chains below, sequenced in a study of a mutant IDH1 vaccine in newly diagnosed glioma. Time point reported: week 23, last vaccination. Every single dose of the vaccine, 300 ug of mutant IDH1 20-mer peptide, came with topical imiquimod. Repertoires were generated with immunoSEQ multiplex PCR, while TCRdb's copy carries only in-frame clones and drops some. Here the sample spans 26,000 or so clones, approximately 80% being singletons. These receptors' targets are unknown. The sequences come from PBMCs, collected from a glioma patient whose treatment included an IDH1 peptide vaccine. The receptors originated from a woman aged 30 to 39 with glioma.

The J gene is TRBJ1-1, the V gene TRBV29-1; D not resolved. The CDR3 consists of 12 residues. The germline V gene encodes CDR1 SQVTM and CDR2 ANQGSEA. Deletions cut 4 bases from V and 10 bases from J, with 16 bases between. The CDR3 sequence: CSVVEESSGAFF. In DNA, the CDR3 is TGCAGCGTTGTTGAGGAGTCAAGCGGAGCTTTCTTT. Complete variable domain (other parts from reference TRBV29-1 and TRBJ1-1): SAVISQKPSRDICQRGTSLTIQCQVDSQVTMMFWYRQQPGQSLTLIATANQGSEATYESGFVIDKFPISRPNLTFSTLTVSNMSPEDSSIYLCSVVEESSGAFFGQGTRLTVV.

The chain is built from TRBV9 and TRBJ1-1; D is perhaps TRBD1 (6 bases). Germline V lookup: CDR1 SGDLS, CDR2 YYNGEE. The CDR3 extends over 16 amino acids. Trimming left V 0 bases short and J 2 bases short, with 14 bases between. The CDR3 loop reads CASSVEGGLLNTEAFF. CDR3 bases: TGTGCCAGCAGCGTAGAAGGGGGACTGCTAAACACTGAAGCTTTCTTT.

The chain has TRBV10-3 and TRBJ1-2; a weak D match, TRBD1 (6 bases). The germline V gene has CDR1 ENHRY and CDR2 SYGVKD. This CDR3 contains 13 residues. The V and J ends lost 7 bases and 4 bases respectively, with 13 bases between them. This CDR3 reads CAINNRVGYGYTF. In DNA form, the CDR3 reads TGTGCCATCAACAACAGGGTGGGCTATGGCTACACCTTC.

The chain links TRBV7-9 to TRBJ2-7; D not certain. The germline CDR1 and CDR2 sequences are SEHNR and FQNEAQ (reference sequence). CDR3 length equals 14 residues. With 5 bases removed from V and 0 bases from J, the gap between germline ends came to 11 bases. CDR3 nucleotides: TGTGCCAGCAGCGAACGCCCCTCCTCCTACGAGCAGTACTTC. This sequence encodes CASSERPSSYEQYF. The full variable domain, its missing parts supplied by reference TRBV7-9 and TRBJ2-7, is DTGVSQNPRHKITKRGQNVTFRCDPISEHNRLYWYRQTLGQGPEFLTYFQNEAQLEKSRLLSDRFSAERPKGSFSTLEIQRTEQGDSAMYLCASSERPSSYEQYFGPGTRLTVT.

The chain links TRBV27 to TRBJ1-1; D might be TRBD1 (5 bases). Germline V lookup: CDR1 MNHEY, CDR2 SMNVEV (reference sequence). Trimming removed 6 bases from V and 10 bases from J, with 21 bases in between. The CDR3 runs 14 residues. The CDR3 loop reads CASRDTRGGYVAFF. The DNA for the CDR3 is TGTGCCAGCAGAGACACCCGGGGGGGGTATGTAGCTTTCTTT.

This rearrangement joins TRBV9 to TRBJ2-5; D remains unclear. Trimming shortened V by 0 bases and J by 1 base, and 10 bases separated the two germline ends. CDR3 length: 15 residues. Germline CDR1 is SGDLS and CDR2 is YYNGEE. The CDR3 DNA sequence: TGTGCCAGCAGCGTAGCTCCGACAACCCAAGAGACCCAGTACTTC. Amino acids: CASSVAPTTQETQYF. Looking up the rest from reference TRBV9 and TRBJ2-5 gives the full variable domain: DSGVTQTPKHLITATGQRVTLRCSPRSGDLSVYWYQQSLDQGLQFLIQYYNGEERAKGNILERFSAQQFPDLHSELNLSSLELGDSALYFCASSVAPTTQETQYFGPGTRLLVL.

This chain uses TRBV6-1 with TRBJ1-3, with D possibly being TRBD1 (6 bases). This CDR3 is 13 amino acids long. Looked up from germline, CDR1 is MNHNS and CDR2 is SASEGT. The CDR3 DNA reads TGTGTCACAAAGGGACAATTTGGAAACACCATATATTTT. Translating gives CVTKGQFGNTIYF.

This sequence joins TRBV12-5 and TRBJ1-4; D is ambiguous. The V gene's germline CDR1 is LGHNT and CDR2 FRNRAP. Trimming cost V 5 bases and J 3 bases, with 10 bases left between them. CDR3 length: 14 amino acids. The CDR3 nucleotides read TGTGCTAGTGGTCCCGGTGGGCCTAATGAAAAACTGTTTTTT. Translation: CASGPGGPNEKLFF.

The chain combines TRBV5-1 with TRBJ2-5; D unresolved. Looked up from germline, CDR1 is SGHRS and CDR2 is YFSETQ. CDR3 size: 13 residues. The V gene lost 5 bases and the J gene lost 5 bases, with 13 bases spanning the gap. The CDR3 loop is CASRVRPPETQYF. The CDR3 DNA reads as TGCGCCAGCAGGGTAAGGCCACCGGAGACCCAGTACTTC. Drawing the rest from reference TRBV5-1 and TRBJ2-5, the complete variable domain is KAGVTQTPRYLIKTRGQQVTLSCSPISGHRSVSWYQQTPGQGLQFLFEYFSETQRNKGNFPGRFSGRQFSNSRSEMNVSTLELGDSALYLCASRVRPPETQYFGPGTRLLVL.

The rearrangement joins TRBV7-7 to TRBJ2-5, with a tentative D call TRBD2 (7 bases). CDR3 length: 16 residues. Deletions cut 5 bases from V and 4 bases from J, with 20 bases between. Germline CDR1 reads SSHAT; CDR2 reads FNYEAQ (reference sequence). CDR3: CASSPWGGAPGETQYF. The CDR3 DNA reads as TGTGCCAGCAGCCCCTGGGGGGGCGCCCCGGGAGAGACCCAGTACTTC.

The chain joins TRBV19 to TRBJ1-4; TRBD1 matches 9 bases. The V and J ends lost 5 bases and 8 bases, in that order; junction bases with no gene match: 12. Germline V gene lookup returns CDR1 LNHDA and CDR2 SQIVND (reference sequence). The CDR3 contains 16 residues. CDR3 in DNA: TGTGCCAGTAGTGGATTCAACAGGGGGCACGGCGAAAAACTGTTTTTT. Protein sequence: CASSGFNRGHGEKLFF. Supplemented by reference TRBV19 and TRBJ1-4, the full variable domain reads DGGITQSPKYLFRKEGQNVTLSCEQNLNHDAMYWYRQDPGQGLRLIYYSQIVNDFQKGDIAEGYSVSREKKESFPLTVTSAQKNPTAFYLCASSGFNRGHGEKLFFGSGTQLSVL.

CDR3 in amino acids: CASSRTANTEAFF. CDR3 bases: TGTGCCAGCAGTAGGACAGCGAACACTGAAGCTTTCTTT. V usage is TRBV6-6 and J usage is TRBJ1-1; possibly TRBD1 for D (6 bases). The CDR3 spans 13 residues. V was pared by 5 bases and J by 1 base, with 8 bases between. In germline, CDR1 is MNHNY, CDR2 SVGAGI (reference sequence).

The rearrangement uses TRBV5-1 and TRBJ1-3, with D unresolved. V was shortened by 4 bases and J by 2 bases, with 13 bases between the two germline ends. Germline CDR1 SGHRS, CDR2 YFSETQ. This CDR3 contains 15 residues. The CDR3 protein is CASSVSTTPGNTIYF. The CDR3 DNA follows: TGCGCCAGCAGCGTATCCACTACCCCTGGAAACACCATATATTTT.

This chain connects TRBV5-4 to TRBJ1-2; D perhaps matches TRBD1 (6 bases). CDR1 SGHNT and CDR2 YYREEE come from the germline V gene (reference sequence). Trimming stripped 0 bases from V and 2 bases from J, with 11 bases between. CDR3 length equals 15 residues. CDR3 protein: CASSLDWDTNYGYTF. In DNA, the CDR3 is TGTGCCAGCAGCTTGGATTGGGACACGAACTATGGCTACACCTTC.

The genes are TRBV6-5 and TRBJ2-2, with 8 nucleotides matching TRBD1. Germline assignment: CDR1 MNHEY and CDR2 SVGAGI. With V trimmed by 4 bases and J by 7 bases, 5 bases remained unmatched. The CDR3 totals 14 residues. DNA of the CDR3: TGTGCCAGCAGTTCAGGGGGCCGGGTCGGGGAGCTGTTTTTT. The encoded protein is CASSSGGRVGELFF.

The chain links TRBV29-1 to TRBJ2-1; D gene ambiguous. The CDR3 covers 14 residues. The germline CDR1 and CDR2 sequences are SQVTM and ANQGSEA. V dropped 4 bases and J dropped 6 bases, with 16 bases sitting between them. The CDR3 region is CSVVGFGVSNEQFF. The CDR3 region has the DNA TGCAGCGTTGTGGGGTTCGGCGTATCCAATGAGCAGTTCTTC.

The V call is TRBV5-6, the J call TRBJ2-5; a weak D match, TRBD2 (6 bases). The CDR3 extends over 15 amino acids. The germline V and J ends were trimmed by 1 base and 2 bases, with 12 bases remaining between them. CDR1 is SGHDT and CDR2 is YYEEEE in the germline V gene. Here the CDR3 reads CASSLRFAGQETQYF. The DNA of the CDR3 is TGTGCCAGCAGCTTGAGGTTTGCGGGACAAGAGACCCAGTACTTC.

The V and J genes are TRBV6-5 and TRBJ1-5; D is perhaps TRBD1 (5 bases). Germline V gene data show CDR1 as MNHEY and CDR2 as SVGAGI. V was trimmed by 10 bases and J by 5 bases, leaving 18 bases between them. The length of the CDR3 is 14 residues. The DNA for the CDR3 is TGTGCCACTTCGGATGGGGCAGGGCATCAGCCCCAGCATTTT. Translating it yields CATSDGAGHQPQHF.

A single count supports this clone. V usage is TRBV19 and J usage is TRBJ2-7; tentatively, D is TRBD2 (6 bases). From germline, CDR1 is LNHDA and CDR2 SQIVND (reference sequence). This CDR3 region has 14 residues. V was cut by 3 bases and J by 9 bases, with 18 bases left in between. CDR3 nucleotide sequence: TGTGCCAGTAGTATTGGAGGGGATGTCGTTGGGCAGTACTTC. As protein: CASSIGGDVVGQYF. The full variable domain, its missing parts supplied by reference TRBV19 and TRBJ2-7, is DGGITQSPKYLFRKEGQNVTLSCEQNLNHDAMYWYRQDPGQGLRLIYYSQIVNDFQKGDIAEGYSVSREKKESFPLTVTSAQKNPTAFYLCASSIGGDVVGQYFGPGTRLTVT.

This chain uses TRBV27 with TRBJ1-5, with D possibly TRBD1 on 6 matching bases. Trimming stripped 5 bases from V and 1 base from J, with 9 bases between. Germline V gives CDR1 MNHEY, CDR2 SMNVEV (reference sequence). The length of the CDR3 is 14 residues. The CDR3: CASSPGTSNQPQHF. The CDR3 coding sequence is TGTGCCAGCAGTCCAGGGACAAGCAATCAGCCCCAGCATTTT.

The rearrangement links TRBV6-5 to TRBJ2-1, with 9 bases aligning to TRBD2. Germline CDR1 and CDR2: MNHEY and SVGAGI. V shed 7 bases and J 0 bases; nucleotides not matched to a gene: 4. The CDR3 length is 15 residues. CDR3 in amino acids: CASTSGRSSYNEQFF. CDR3 DNA sequence: TGTGCCAGCACGAGCGGGAGGAGCTCCTACAATGAGCAGTTCTTC.

The genes are TRBV6-6 and TRBJ1-2, with a tentative D call TRBD1 (6 bases). The V gene's germline CDR1 is MNHNY and CDR2 SVGAGI (reference sequence). CDR3 length: 14 amino acids. CDR3 nucleotides: TGTGTTACCCGGGGGCGAAGGACAGCAAATGGCTACACCTTC. Its translation is CVTRGRRTANGYTF.

The gene calls are TRBV7-9 and TRBJ1-1; D unclear. CDR1 is SEHNR and CDR2 is FQNEAQ in the germline V gene (reference sequence). The CDR3 length is 14 residues. V was clipped by 7 bases and J by 4 bases, with 16 bases between them. CDR3 coding DNA: TGTGCCAGCACCCCGACACCAGGTAGCACTGAAGCTTTCTTT. Protein product: CASTPTPGSTEAFF. The variable domain in full, with the rest retrieved from reference TRBV7-9 and TRBJ1-1, is DTGVSQNPRHKITKRGQNVTFRCDPISEHNRLYWYRQTLGQGPEFLTYFQNEAQLEKSRLLSDRFSAERPKGSFSTLEIQRTEQGDSAMYLCASTPTPGSTEAFFGQGTRLTVV.

The rearrangement links TRBV6-5 to TRBJ1-2; 9 bases match TRBD1. CDR3 size: 14 residues. V shed 9 bases, J shed 2 bases, and the junction held 7 bases outside the gene matches. The V gene's germline CDR1 is MNHEY and CDR2 SVGAGI. DNA of the CDR3: TGTGCCAGTCAGACCGGACAGGGGAACTATGGCTACACCTTC. The encoded protein is CASQTGQGNYGYTF.

This clone was seen only once. The chain couples TRBV7-9 to TRBJ2-6; D is possibly TRBD1 (5 bases). This CDR3 has 17 amino acids. Germline CDR1 reads SEHNR; CDR2 reads FQNEAQ (reference sequence). Trimming shortened V by 7 bases and J by 6 bases, and 22 bases separated the two germline ends. CDR3 sequence: CASIRQPGSLEANVLTF. The CDR3 DNA follows: TGTGCCAGCATACGACAGCCAGGATCTCTGGAGGCCAACGTCCTGACTTTC.